This T cell receptor (beta chain) appears in the sequencing data of a study of molecular identifiers for immune sequencing clone quantification. General study findings and limits: Detection of one spiked Jurkat cell's TCR RNA reportedly worked in around 1 million naive cells.

Trimming left V 3 bases short and J 2 bases short, with 11 bases between. The CDR3 has 15 amino acids. TCRdb passed the PCR reads through MiXCR, listing each CDR3 protein once. The table has about 40,000 distinct CDR3 sequences, approximately 18% seen once. About this clonotype: The antigen remains unidentified.

This TCR came from a human donor in good health. Some libraries in this study had Jurkat cell RNA spiked in. This sequence joins TRBV12-3 or TRBV12-4 and TRBJ1-3; D perhaps matches TRBD1 (5 bases). The sample consisted of naive CD8+ T cells from blood, with Jurkat cell RNA spiked in. Specified subset: FACS-sorted CD8+CD4-CCR7+CD45RA+ naive T cells. CDR3 sequence: CASSLGGLTGNTIYF. In DNA, the CDR3 is TGTGCCAGCAGTTTGGGGGGTTTGACTGGAAACACCATATATTTT.